Shown below are 5 T cell receptor beta chains from a single sample sequenced in a study of response to subunit inactivated influenza vaccine. TCRdb called the RT-PCR reads again in MiXCR, with one record for every CDR3 protein. The sample has around 710,000 distinct CDR3 sequences; around 13% are singletons. The source was PBMCs from blood, collected 14 days before vaccination. Receptors originate from a man between 45 and 60 years old who received an inactivated influenza vaccine.

The table lists this clonotype with many counts. The rearrangement uses TRBV5-1 and TRBJ2-1; TRBD2 matches at 7 bases. The ends lost 7 bases at V and 8 bases at J; junction bases unmatched: 12. The CDR3 is 14 amino acids. Germline loops: CDR1 SGHRS, CDR2 YFSETQ. CDR3 residues: CASSRGGGYDEQFF. The CDR3, as DNA: TGCGCCAGCTCCCGTGGGGGGGGTTACGATGAGCAGTTCTTC.

The chain links TRBV15 to TRBJ2-1, with 8 nucleotides matching TRBD1. The CDR3 runs to 18 residues. From germline, CDR1 is LNHNV and CDR2 YYDKDF (reference sequence). V lost 7 bases, J lost 7 bases, and 21 bases stayed unmatched. CDR3 coding DNA: TGTGCCACCACCGCCGGACAGGGTCAGGGATTGGGGTTGAATGAGCAGTTCTTC. Residues: CATTAGQGQGLGLNEQFF.

This clonotype appeared a few times. The chain is built from TRBV9 and TRBJ2-7; TRBD2 aligns across 7 bases. CDR1 SGDLS and CDR2 YYNGEE come from the germline V gene. The CDR3 is 14 amino acids. V shed 3 bases, J shed 3 bases, and the junction held 6 bases outside the gene matches. The CDR3 DNA reads TGTGCCAGCAGCGAGAGAGCGGGGCTCTACGAGCAGTACTTC. Protein: CASSERAGLYEQYF.

The chain couples TRBV28 to TRBJ1-2; TRBD1 matches 7 bases. The CDR3 runs to 14 residues. V dropped 3 bases and J dropped 4; count of bases not matched to a gene: 5. The germline V gene encodes CDR1 MDHEN and CDR2 SYDVKM. This chain's CDR3 is CASSLTRGAYGYTF. The CDR3 nucleotides are TGTGCCAGCAGTTTGACCAGGGGGGCCTATGGCTACACCTTC.

The V and J genes are TRBV4-2 and TRBJ1-2, with 7 positions matching TRBD1. The CDR3 extends over 14 amino acids. Germline trimming cut 0 bases from V and 7 bases from J; bases unmatched to any gene: 5. Per the germline V gene, CDR1 is LGHNA and CDR2 is YNFKEQ. CDR3 bases: TGTGCCAGCAGCCAAGATCCAGGGGGAGTTGGCTACACCTTC. This encodes CASSQDPGGVGYTF.